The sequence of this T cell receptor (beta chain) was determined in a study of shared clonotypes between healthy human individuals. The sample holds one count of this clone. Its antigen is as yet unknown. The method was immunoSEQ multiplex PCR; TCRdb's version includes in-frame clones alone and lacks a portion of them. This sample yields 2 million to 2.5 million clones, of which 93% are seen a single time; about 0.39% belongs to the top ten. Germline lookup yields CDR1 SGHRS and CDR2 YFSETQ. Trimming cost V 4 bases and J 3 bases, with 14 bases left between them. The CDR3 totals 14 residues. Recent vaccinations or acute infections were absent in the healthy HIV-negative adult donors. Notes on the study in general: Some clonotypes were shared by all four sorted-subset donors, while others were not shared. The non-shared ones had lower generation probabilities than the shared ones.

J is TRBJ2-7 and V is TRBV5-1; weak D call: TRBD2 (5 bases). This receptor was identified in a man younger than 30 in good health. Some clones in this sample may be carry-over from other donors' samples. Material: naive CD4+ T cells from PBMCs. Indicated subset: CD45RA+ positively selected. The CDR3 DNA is TGCGCCAGCAGCCAGGTCAGCGGCGTCTACGAGCAGTACTTC. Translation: CASSQVSGVYEQYF.